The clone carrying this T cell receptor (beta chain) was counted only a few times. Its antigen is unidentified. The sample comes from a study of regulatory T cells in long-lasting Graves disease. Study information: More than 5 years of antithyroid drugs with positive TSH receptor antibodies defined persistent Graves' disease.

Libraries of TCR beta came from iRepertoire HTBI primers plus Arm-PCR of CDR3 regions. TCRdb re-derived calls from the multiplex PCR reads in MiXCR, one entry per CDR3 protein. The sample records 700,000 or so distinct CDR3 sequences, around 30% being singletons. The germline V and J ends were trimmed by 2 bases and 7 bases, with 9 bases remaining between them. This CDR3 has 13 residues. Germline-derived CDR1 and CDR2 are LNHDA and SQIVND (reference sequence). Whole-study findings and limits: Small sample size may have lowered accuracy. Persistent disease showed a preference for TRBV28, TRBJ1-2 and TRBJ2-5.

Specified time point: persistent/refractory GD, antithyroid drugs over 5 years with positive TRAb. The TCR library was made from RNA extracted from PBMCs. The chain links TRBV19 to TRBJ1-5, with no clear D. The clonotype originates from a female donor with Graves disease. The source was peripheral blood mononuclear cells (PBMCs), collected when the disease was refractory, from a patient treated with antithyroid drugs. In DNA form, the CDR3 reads TGTGCCAGTAGTATAATTCAAGGACAGCCCCAGCATTTT. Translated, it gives CASSIIQGQPQHF.